This record looks at one T cell receptor beta chain sequence and its context. Its specificity is not known. This entry comes from a study of T cell responses to AZD1222 COVID-19 vaccine. Study-level results: Along spike, vaccine-associated CD4 TCRs were found throughout, with dominance at 160-218 and 743-854. Seropositivity was recorded at baseline in only 6 or 7 AZD1222 recipients. The donors showed a predominance of white British ancestry and of females, with possible underestimation of clonal diversity.

Assay used: immunoSEQ multiplex PCR; TCRdb lists only in-frame clones, some missing. The sample lists 150,000 or so clones, roughly nine tenths occurring once. Germline V gives CDR1 MDHEN, CDR2 SYDVKM. CDR3 length: 15 residues. J lost 5 bases, V lost 3 bases, and 6 bases had no gene match. Specimen: peripheral blood, collected on day 0 of AZD1222 vaccination. The genes are TRBV28 and TRBJ2-1, with 8 bases that match TRBD2. The sequence was collected from an adult in good health. CDR3 bases: TGTGCCAGCAGTTTCCGAATAGCGGGGAACAATGAGCAGTTCTTC. Translation gives CASSFRIAGNNEQFF.